A selection of T cell receptor beta chains follows, all from one sample in a study of blood T cell repertoires in COVID-19. Clones were sequenced by immunoSEQ multiplex PCR, and TCRdb holds only the in-frame ones, with some missing. This repertoire shows some 100,000 clones, around 86% found once; its top ten account for 25%. The sample was peripheral blood. The receptors stem from a human donor in a cohort sampled during active COVID-19. The CDR3 runs from the conserved cysteine through the conserved F or W. D genes are given only for firm matches. Size values are once, few and many counts, or a class for expanded clones, and some rows have none.

d_call j_call clone_size v_call cdr3_aa cdr3_nt
TRBD1 TRBJ2-2 NA TRBV23-1 CASSQPGDRRAGELFF TGCGCCAGCAGTCAACCTGGGGACAGGCGGGCCGGGGAGCTGTTTTTT
NA TRBJ2-7 NA TRBV12-5 CASASRRTSYEQYF TGTGCTAGTGCAAGCCGACGGACTTCCTACGAGCAGTACTTC
NA TRBJ2-1 NA TRBV2 CASSAIYLSYNEQFF TGTGCCAGCAGTGCTATCTACCTCTCCTACAATGAGCAGTTCTTC
TRBD1 TRBJ2-5 once TRBV5-8 CASSRGQDETQYF TGTGCCAGCAGCCGGGGACAGGACGAGACCCAGTACTTC
NA TRBJ2-7 NA TRBV28 CASRESQGGSYEQYF TGTGCCAGCAGAGAGTCCCAGGGGGGCTCCTACGAGCAGTACTTC
NA TRBJ2-1 NA TRBV27 CASSMASSLNEQFF TGTGCCAGCAGTATGGCTAGCAGCCTGAATGAGCAGTTCTTC
TRBD2 TRBJ2-5 NA TRBV6-2/TRBV6-3 CASSYGGGIKTQYF TGTGCCAGCAGTTACGGGGGAGGGATAAAGACCCAGTACTTC
NA TRBJ2-3 NA TRBV19 CASSIGTSTDTQYF TGTGCCAGTAGTATCGGGACAAGCACAGATACGCAGTATTTT
NA TRBJ1-4 NA TRBV15 CATSRDQASSNEKLFF TGTGCCACCAGCAGAGATCAGGCTTCCTCTAATGAAAAACTGTTTTTT
TRBD1 TRBJ1-4 once TRBV12-3/TRBV12-4 CASTKQGGEKLFF TGTGCCAGCACCAAGCAGGGGGGTGAAAAACTGTTTTTT
TRBD2 TRBJ2-7 NA TRBV5-1 CASSPRGGTRPHEQYF TGCGCCAGCAGCCCTCGGGGGGGGACAAGGCCCCACGAGCAGTACTTC
TRBD2 TRBJ2-7 NA TRBV12-3/TRBV12-4 CASKDSGGFEQYF TGTGCCAGCAAGGATAGCGGGGGGTTTGAGCAGTACTTC
NA TRBJ1-3 NA TRBV10-3 CAISSHSSGNTIYF TGTGCCATCAGTTCACACAGCTCTGGAAACACCATATATTTT
NA TRBJ1-3 NA TRBV10-3 CAISTGLNGNTIYF TGTGCCATCAGTACCGGGTTGAACGGAAACACCATATATTTT
NA TRBJ2-1 NA TRBV10-2 CASSAPLGGNNEQFF TGCGCCAGCAGTGCCCCACTGGGGGGAAACAATGAGCAGTTCTTC
NA TRBJ2-5 NA TRBV7-9 CASSLTEPRETQYF TGTGCCAGCAGCTTAACTGAACCGCGGGAGACCCAGTACTTC
TRBD2 TRBJ2-3 NA TRBV2 CASSDPQGPTSGGFTDTQYF TGTGCCAGCAGTGATCCACAGGGTCCGACTAGCGGGGGATTCACAGATACGCAGTATTTT
NA TRBJ2-3 NA TRBV4-3 CASSQDQGPRQYF TGCGCCAGCAGCCAAGATCAGGGTCCGAGGCAGTATTTT
NA TRBJ1-4 NA TRBV4-3 CASSLWREGEKLFF TGCGCCAGCAGCCTCTGGAGGGAGGGTGAAAAACTGTTTTTT
TRBD1 TRBJ1-2 NA TRBV6-5 CASSRDRNYGYTF TGTGCCAGCAGCCGGGACAGAAACTATGGCTACACCTTC
NA TRBJ2-7 NA TRBV19 CASSISRRGIRYEQYF TGTGCCAGTAGTATATCGCGGCGGGGAATCAGGTACGAGCAGTACTTC
TRBD1 TRBJ2-7 NA TRBV27 CASSLRGQGEYEQYF TGTGCCAGCAGTTTACGGGGACAGGGGGAATACGAGCAGTACTTC
TRBD2 TRBJ2-3 NA TRBV11-2 CASSLGTSGYTQYF TGTGCCAGCAGCTTAGGGACTAGCGGATATACGCAGTATTTT
TRBD1 TRBJ2-2 NA TRBV2 CASRPTGGIYPGELFF TGTGCCAGCAGGCCAACAGGGGGCATTTATCCCGGGGAGCTGTTTTTT
NA TRBJ1-4 NA TRBV5-1 CASSLDGREGEKLFF TGCGCCAGCAGCTTGGATGGACGGGAAGGGGAAAAACTGTTTTTT
NA TRBJ2-7 NA TRBV4-2 CASSQAGGSSYEQYF TGTGCCAGCAGCCAAGCAGGAGGCAGTTCCTACGAGCAGTACTTC
TRBD2 TRBJ2-1 NA TRBV24-1 CATSDMTSGYSNEQFF TGTGCCACCAGTGACATGACTAGCGGGTATTCCAATGAGCAGTTCTTC
TRBD2 TRBJ2-1 NA TRBV11-2 CASSIGGGLNEQFF TGTGCCAGCAGCATTGGCGGGGGGCTCAATGAGCAGTTCTTC
TRBD1 TRBJ2-7 medium-sized TRBV14 CASSLPGQGATGQYF TGTGCCAGCAGCTTACCGGGACAGGGGGCTACAGGGCAGTACTTC
TRBD1 TRBJ1-5 NA TRBV18 CASSPRQGPQPQHF TGTGCCAGCTCACCAAGACAGGGTCCTCAGCCCCAGCATTTT
NA TRBJ1-1 NA TRBV11-2 CASSFGKGLENTEAFF TGTGCCAGCAGCTTTGGGAAGGGGTTGGAGAACACTGAAGCTTTCTTT
TRBD2 TRBJ2-1 NA TRBV6-1 CASSEDWRGAFF TGTGCCAGCAGTGAAGACTGGCGGGGGGCGTTCTTC
NA TRBJ2-1 once TRBV7-2 CASTGVSSYNEQFF TGTGCCAGCACCGGGGTTAGCTCCTACAATGAGCAGTTCTTC
NA TRBJ1-5 NA TRBV7-4 CASSLGGLRNSNQPQHF TGTGCCAGCAGCTTAGGGGGCCTCAGAAATAGCAATCAGCCCCAGCATTTT
NA TRBJ1-5 NA TRBV7-8 CASSLVGGSQPQHF TGTGCCAGCAGCTTAGTTGGAGGGAGTCAGCCCCAGCATTTT
NA TRBJ1-1 NA TRBV9 CASSAPGTEAFF TGTGCCAGCAGCGCCCCCGGGACTGAAGCTTTCTTT
TRBD1 TRBJ2-3 NA TRBV7-8 CATGLDRGQYF TGTGCTACGGGGCTTGACAGGGGGCAGTATTTT
NA TRBJ2-5 once TRBV7-9 CASSNRVEETQYF TGTGCCAGCAGCAACAGGGTTGAGGAGACCCAGTACTTC
NA TRBJ1-3 NA TRBV7-9 CASSLLRSGNTIYF TGTGCCAGCAGCTTACTCCGCTCTGGAAACACCATATATTTT
NA TRBJ2-5 NA TRBV7-9 CASSLAQMQETQYF TGTGCCAGCAGCTTAGCGCAGATGCAAGAGACCCAGTACTTC